What follows is one T cell receptor beta chain and its context. No antigen is known for it. The assay was immunoSEQ multiplex PCR, and TCRdb's table has in-frame clones only and misses some. The sample contains about 130,000 clones, around 89% of which appear only once. Germline CDR1 SGHNT, CDR2 YENEEA. V dropped 5 bases and J dropped 9; count of bases not matched to a gene: 4. The CDR3 contains 13 residues. Indicated time point: blood 2 weeks post-SBRT. The sample's treatment: 15 Gy SBRT to primary tumor, nephrectomy 4 weeks later. Serial blood draws occurred at baseline and 2 and 4 weeks post-SBRT. This specimen comes from a study of radiation and T cells in renal cell carcinoma. Overall study results and limits: In blood, top tumor clones expanded by 2 weeks, shrinking by 4.

Sample: blood, taken from a patient whose treatment included radiotherapy and nephrectomy. The receptor's source is an older woman with renal cell carcinoma. The V call is TRBV11-3, the J call TRBJ2-3; 11 bases fit TRBD2. DNA for the CDR3: TGTGCCAGCAGCCTACGACTAGCGGGGACGCAGTATTTT. Protein product: CASSLRLAGTQYF.